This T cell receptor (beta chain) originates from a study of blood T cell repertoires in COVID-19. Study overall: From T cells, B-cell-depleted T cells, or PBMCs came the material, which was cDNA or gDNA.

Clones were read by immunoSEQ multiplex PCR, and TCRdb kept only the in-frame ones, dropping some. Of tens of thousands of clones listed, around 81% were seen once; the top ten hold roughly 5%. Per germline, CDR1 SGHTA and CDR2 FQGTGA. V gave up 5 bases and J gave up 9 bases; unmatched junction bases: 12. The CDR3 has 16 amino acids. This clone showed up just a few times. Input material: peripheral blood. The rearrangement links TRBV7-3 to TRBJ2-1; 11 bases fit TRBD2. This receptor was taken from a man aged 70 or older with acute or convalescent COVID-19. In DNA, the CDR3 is TGTGCCAGCAGCAAAGGCCCGACTAGCGGGGTTGCTGAGCAGTTCTTC. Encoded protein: CASSKGPTSGVAEQFF.